One and the same sample provided the 27 T cell receptor beta chains below, sequenced in a study of shared clonotypes between healthy human individuals. Naivety among CD8 cells was defined by CD45RO negativity and positive CCR7 selection, thereby excluding terminally differentiated effector memory CD45RA+ cells. Data came from immunoSEQ multiplex PCR; TCRdb stores just in-frame clones and leaves some out. The sample holds 2 million or so clones, roughly 95% seen once. Sequenced input: naive CD8+ T cells sorted from blood. All receptors come from a man aged 18 to 29 in good health.

The chain uses TRBV5-4 and TRBJ2-1; 8 nucleotides match TRBD1. Unmatched junction bases numbered 6, after V lost 4 bases and J lost 3 bases. Germline lookup yields CDR1 SGHNT and CDR2 YYREEE (reference sequence). This CDR3 contains 15 residues. Written as DNA, the CDR3 is TGTGCCAGCAGCCCCAGGACAGGGATCTACAATGAGCAGTTCTTC. This translates into CASSPRTGIYNEQFF.

For this clone: Other DNA sequences in this sample translate to the same CDR3. V usage is TRBV5-4 and J usage is TRBJ2-7, with 10 bases lining up with TRBD1. This CDR3 is 15 amino acids long. Germline CDR1 SGHNT, CDR2 YYREEE (reference sequence). V lost 1 base to trimming and J lost 3 bases; unmatched junction nucleotides: 4. CDR3 bases: TGTGCCAGCAGCTTGCCGGGACAGGGGATCTACGAGCAGTACTTC. Residues: CASSLPGQGIYEQYF.

This rearrangement joins TRBV5-5 to TRBJ1-2, with D maybe TRBD1 (5 bases). This CDR3 is 15 amino acids long. The V end lost 4 bases, the J end lost 2 bases, and 15 bases lay between the germline ends. The germline V gene has CDR1 SGHKS and CDR2 YYEKEE (reference sequence). The DNA for the CDR3 is TGTGCCAGCAGCCCCGGGGCCCCCTCCAACTATGGCTACACCTTC. Translated: CASSPGAPSNYGYTF. Together with reference TRBV5-5 and TRBJ1-2, the CDR3 gives the full variable domain: DAGVTQSPTHLIKTRGQQVTLRCSPISGHKSVSWYQQVLGQGPQFIFQYYEKEERGRGNFPDRFSARQFPNYSSELNVNALLLGDSALYLCASSPGAPSNYGYTFGSGTRLTVV.

This clone was observed a handful of times. Different DNA sequences within this sample yield the same CDR3. The rearrangement joins TRBV4-1 to TRBJ2-7; TRBD1 matches at 8 bases. This CDR3 is 13 amino acids long. Germline lookup yields CDR1 MGHRA and CDR2 YSYEKL. V shed 3 bases, J shed 3 bases, and the junction held 1 base outside the gene matches. The CDR3 DNA sequence: TGCGCCAGCAGCCATGGACAGGGCTACGAGCAGTACTTC. Translated: CASSHGQGYEQYF.

V gene TRBV28 combines with J gene TRBJ2-7; D is undetermined. The CDR3 sequence is 17 residues long. Germline CDR1 and CDR2: MDHEN and SYDVKM. With 5 bases removed from V and 0 bases from J, the gap between germline ends came to 20 bases. CDR3 protein: CASSDPLSSLGSYEQYF. The CDR3 DNA reads TGTGCCAGCAGTGATCCTTTGTCCTCACTGGGCTCCTACGAGCAGTACTTC. The whole variable domain, remainder taken from reference TRBV28 and TRBJ2-7, is DVKVTQSSRYLVKRTGEKVFLECVQDMDHENMFWYRQDPGLGLRLIYFSYDVKMKEKGDIPEGYSVSREKKERFSLILESASTNQTSMYLCASSDPLSSLGSYEQYFGPGTRLTVT.

The chain combines TRBV29-1 with TRBJ2-7, with 9 bases aligning to TRBD2. The CDR3 consists of 14 residues. The trim removed 7 bases at V and 2 bases at J, leaving 9 bases unmatched. CDR1 and CDR2 from the germline V gene are SQVTM and ANQGSEA. The CDR3: CSARLAERAYEQYF. CDR3 DNA: TGCAGCGCCCGACTAGCGGAGAGGGCCTACGAGCAGTACTTC.

The chain carries TRBV7-6 and TRBJ2-1, with 7 bases matching TRBD1. This CDR3 is 15 amino acids long. V shed 0 bases, J shed 4 bases, and the junction held 3 bases outside the gene matches. Germline lookup yields CDR1 SGHVS and CDR2 FNYEAQ. CDR3 sequence reads: CASSLATGVYNEQFF. Here the CDR3 DNA reads TGTGCCAGCAGCTTAGCTACAGGGGTTTACAATGAGCAGTTCTTC.

This clone appeared once. The chain is built from TRBV7-9 and TRBJ1-1; 7 nucleotides agree with TRBD1. CDR1 and CDR2 (germline): SEHNR, FQNEAQ (reference sequence). V shed 11 bases, J shed 1 base, and the junction held 1 base outside the gene matches. The CDR3 loop spans 11 amino acids. CDR3 in DNA: TGTGCCGGGGACAGGAACACTGAAGCTTTCTTT. Translating gives CAGDRNTEAFF.

V is TRBV5-6 and J is TRBJ2-7; D is unresolved. Per germline, CDR1 SGHDT and CDR2 YYEEEE. The V gene lost 4 bases and the J gene lost 3 bases, with 11 bases spanning the gap. The CDR3 contains 13 residues. The CDR3 sequence: CASSPRSYYEQYF. CDR3 in DNA: TGTGCCAGCAGCCCTAGGAGTTACTACGAGCAGTACTTC. The variable domain in full, completed from reference TRBV5-6 and TRBJ2-7, reads DAGVTQSPTHLIKTRGQQVTLRCSPKSGHDTVSWYQQALGQGPQFIFQYYEEEERQRGNFPDRFSGHQFPNYSSELNVNALLLGDSALYLCASSPRSYYEQYFGPGTRLTVT.

This chain connects TRBV6-1 to TRBJ1-4, with 8 bases identical to TRBD1. J gave up 4 bases and V 1 base, and 8 bases lay outside the gene matches. The CDR3 is 17 amino acids. CDR1 and CDR2 from the germline V gene are MNHNS and SASEGT. In DNA form, the CDR3 reads TGTGCCAGCAGTGAAGGGGCAGGGGGCGAAAGTAATGAAAAACTGTTTTTT. Translated, it gives CASSEGAGGESNEKLFF.

The chain uses TRBV2 and TRBJ2-7, with 10 bases that match TRBD2. Looked up from germline, CDR1 is SNHLY and CDR2 is FYNNEI. This CDR3 is built from 17 residues. Trimming cost V 3 bases and J 3 bases; bases outside gene matches: 11. The CDR3 region is CASSEGPGTSERYEQYF. The CDR3 DNA reads TGTGCCAGCAGTGAGGGCCCCGGGACTAGCGAACGCTACGAGCAGTACTTC. The full variable domain, in which reference TRBV2 and TRBJ2-7 provide the parts outside the CDR3, is EPEVTQTPSHQVTQMGQEVILRCVPISNHLYFYWYRQILGQKVEFLVSFYNNEISEKSEIFDDQFSVERPDGSNFTLKIRSTKLEDSAMYFCASSEGPGTSERYEQYFGPGTRLTVT.

The rearrangement links TRBV6-1 to TRBJ2-1; D gene unclear. V lost 2 bases, J lost 0 bases, and 8 bases lay in between. This CDR3 region has 15 residues. Germline assignment: CDR1 MNHNS and CDR2 SASEGT. CDR3 nucleotide sequence: TGTGCCAGCAGTGAAAGGGTTAGCTCCTACAATGAGCAGTTCTTC. Amino acid sequence: CASSERVSSYNEQFF.

The chain has TRBV6-5 and TRBJ2-7, with D perhaps TRBD1 or TRBD2 (5 bases each). V lost 5 bases, J lost 2 bases, and 16 bases lay in between. CDR1 is MNHEY, CDR2 SVGAGI, per germline. CDR3 length: 15 residues. This CDR3 is CASSRPRDGTYEQYF. The DNA for the CDR3 is TGTGCCAGCAGTCGACCCCGGGACGGGACCTACGAGCAGTACTTC.

The J gene is TRBJ1-6, the V gene TRBV6-5; D is unclear. The germline CDR1 and CDR2 sequences are MNHEY and SVGAGI. The CDR3 length is 13 residues. Deletions cut 0 bases from V and 14 bases from J, with 11 bases between. The CDR3 is CASSYSEEMTLHF. The CDR3 DNA is TGTGCCAGCAGTTACTCGGAAGAGATGACCCTCCACTTT.

This clone is a singleton in its sample. This rearrangement joins TRBV5-1 to TRBJ1-6; possibly TRBD1 for D (6 bases). The CDR3 spans 15 residues. The germline gives CDR1 SGHRS, CDR2 YFSETQ. With 0 bases removed from V and 9 bases from J, the gap between germline ends came to 13 bases. The CDR3 is CASSLEIGGASPLHF. CDR3 DNA: TGCGCCAGCAGCTTGGAAATAGGGGGTGCTTCACCCCTCCACTTT.

This clone came up once. The gene calls are TRBV11-2 and TRBJ1-2, with D possibly TRBD1 on 5 matching bases. The CDR3 runs 16 residues. Trimming shortened V by 5 bases and J by 4 bases, and 20 bases separated the two germline ends. CDR1 and CDR2 (germline): SGHAT, FQNNGV. The CDR3: CASSVEIRELGYGYTF. In nucleotides, the CDR3 is TGTGCCAGCAGCGTGGAAATCAGGGAGTTGGGCTATGGCTACACCTTC.

This sequence joins TRBV6-1 and TRBJ2-1; 8 nucleotides align to TRBD1. The CDR3 consists of 13 residues. CDR1 is MNHNS, CDR2 SASEGT, per germline. V gave up 10 bases and J gave up 8 bases; unmatched junction bases: 10. The CDR3 is CAITGTGTHEQFF. The CDR3 DNA reads TGTGCCATTACCGGGACAGGAACCCATGAGCAGTTCTTC.

V and J are TRBV13 and TRBJ2-1, with 8 bases that match TRBD2. This CDR3 is built from 17 residues. V dropped 7 bases and J dropped 4; count of bases not matched to a gene: 15. Germline values: CDR1 PRHDT, CDR2 FYEKMQ (reference sequence). As DNA, the CDR3 is TGTGCCAGCACCCCTCCGGGGGCTAGCGGGCCTTACAATGAGCAGTTCTTC. Protein: CASTPPGASGPYNEQFF. Complete variable domain (other parts from reference TRBV13 and TRBJ2-1): AAGVIQSPRHLIKEKRETATLKCYPIPRHDTVYWYQQGPGQDPQFLISFYEKMQSDKGSIPDRFSAQQFSDYHSELNMSSLELGDSALYFCASTPPGASGPYNEQFFGPGTRLTVL.

This chain links TRBV9 with TRBJ2-5; 9 bases match TRBD1. Unmatched junction bases numbered 3, after V lost 5 bases and J lost 4 bases. The CDR3 runs to 13 residues. Germline CDR1 SGDLS, CDR2 YYNGEE. Here the CDR3 DNA reads TGTGCCAGCAGACCGACAGGGGGAGAGACCCAGTACTTC. Its translation: CASRPTGGETQYF.

The chain combines TRBV4-1 with TRBJ2-1, with a possible D match to TRBD2 (6 bases). CDR1 MGHRA and CDR2 YSYEKL come from the germline V gene. There are 14 residues in the CDR3. Trimming pared 4 bases from V and 6 bases from J, leaving 13 bases between. CDR3 in amino acids: CASSRGTLLNEQFF. Written as DNA, the CDR3 is TGCGCCAGCAGCCGAGGGACTTTACTCAATGAGCAGTTCTTC.

On this clone: Compared with germline, one end of the junction differs, possibly owing to a read error. The rearrangement links TRBV5-1 to TRBJ1-2; D unclear. The CDR3 covers 15 residues. Germline-derived CDR1 and CDR2 are SGHRS and YFSETQ. The CDR3 nucleotides are TGCGCCAGCAGCATCGGACGGTCGCCTAAATATGGCTACACCTTC. Translated, it gives CASSIGRSPKYGYTF.

The rearrangement links TRBV6-1 to TRBJ2-7; D is perhaps TRBD1 (6 bases). The CDR3 sequence is 16 residues long. The V gene's germline CDR1 is MNHNS and CDR2 SASEGT. Trimming removed 1 base at V and 0 bases at J, with 13 bases between. CDR3 amino acids: CASSEGWGHYSYEQYF. The CDR3, as DNA: TGTGCCAGCAGTGAAGGTTGGGGACATTACTCCTACGAGCAGTACTTC.

The chain has TRBV6-6 and TRBJ1-4; D not resolved. The ends were cut back, 8 bases at V and 13 bases at J, with 11 bases in the middle. Germline CDR1 MNHNY, CDR2 SVGAGI (reference sequence). The CDR3 totals 10 residues. CDR3 DNA sequence: TGTGCCAGCGGCTATGAGGTACTGTTTTTT. It codes for CASGYEVLFF.

This clone was counted once. The V and J genes are TRBV7-2 and TRBJ2-3; the D is unclear. V was trimmed by 2 bases and J by 4 bases, leaving 13 bases between them. The length of the CDR3 is 15 residues. The germline V gene has CDR1 SGHTA and CDR2 FQGNSA. CDR3 nucleotide sequence: TGTGCCAGCAGCTTAAAAAGGCCCGGATCAGATACGCAGTATTTT. It specifies CASSLKRPGSDTQYF.

V gene TRBV9 combines with J gene TRBJ2-3; D may match TRBD1 or TRBD2 (7 bases each). The CDR3 runs 14 residues. The germline V gene has CDR1 SGDLS and CDR2 YYNGEE. V was pared by 3 bases and J by 6 bases, with 14 bases between. The CDR3 coding sequence is TGTGCCAGCAGCGCAGGGGGGGCGCCTGATACGCAGTATTTT. Its protein product is CASSAGGAPDTQYF.

This clone was detected once. V usage is TRBV27 and J usage is TRBJ2-1; the D gene is possibly TRBD1 (5 bases). The length of the CDR3 is 16 residues. Germline V CDR1 and CDR2: MNHEY, SMNVEV (reference sequence). Trimming took 3 bases from V and 0 from J, leaving 12 bases between them. CDR3 nucleotides: TGTGCCAGCAGTTTTCTGGGGCCGAGCTCCTACAATGAGCAGTTCTTC. It specifies CASSFLGPSSYNEQFF.

This chain uses TRBV27 with TRBJ1-6, with 7 bases fitting TRBD1. The V gene end was trimmed by 7 bases and the J gene end by 7 bases; junction bases not matched to a gene: 7. The CDR3 is made up of 14 amino acids. Germline V CDR1 and CDR2: MNHEY, SMNVEV (reference sequence). CDR3 residues: CASNEQGYNSPLHF. The CDR3 nucleotides read TGTGCCAGCAACGAACAGGGGTACAATTCACCCCTCCACTTT.